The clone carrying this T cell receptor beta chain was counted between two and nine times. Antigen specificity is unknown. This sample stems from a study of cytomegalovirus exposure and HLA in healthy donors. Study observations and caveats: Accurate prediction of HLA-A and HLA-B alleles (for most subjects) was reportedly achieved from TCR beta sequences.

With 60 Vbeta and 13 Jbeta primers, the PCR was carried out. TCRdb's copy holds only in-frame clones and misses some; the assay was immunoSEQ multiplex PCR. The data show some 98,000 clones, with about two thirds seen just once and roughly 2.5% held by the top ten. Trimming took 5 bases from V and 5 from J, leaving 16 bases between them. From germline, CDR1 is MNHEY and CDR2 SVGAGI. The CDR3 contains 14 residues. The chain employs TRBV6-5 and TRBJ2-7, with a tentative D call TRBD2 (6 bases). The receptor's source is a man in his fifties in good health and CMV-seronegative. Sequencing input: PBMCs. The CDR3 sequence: CASSRGRGSHEQYF. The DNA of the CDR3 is TGTGCCAGCAGTCGTGGGCGGGGTAGTCACGAGCAGTACTTC.